This TCR beta chain is from a study of patients and donors after allogeneic stem cell transplantation (dated by TCRdb to the early 2020s). Receptor amplification or capture employed RT-PCR. TCRdb lists the instrument as NextSeq 550. TCRdb trimmed public reads at Q25 via fastp, called clones via MiXCR and kept in-frame beta chains. Rows with one shared CDR3 protein collapse into an entry with the most common genes and DNA. This sample holds roughly 880,000 distinct CDR3 sequences; under 20% were observed only once. 5% to 7.5% of the sample goes to the ten largest clones. Spanning cysteine to phenylalanine, the CDR3 consists of 16 amino acids. Here the CDR3 DNA is all that survives: 48 bases in frame from base 1. From a lookup of the germline V gene (reference sequence), CDR1 and CDR2 are DFQATT and SNEGSKA. V is clipped by 0 bases and J by 0 bases, and the sequence between their germline boundaries is 11 bases long.

Concerning this clonotype itself: This receptor's antigen is unknown. The input lacks base qualities; no much larger clone sits a single base away.

Sequenced sample: blood, either unsorted or a sorted T cell fraction (not recorded which). This chain is built from TRBV20-1 and TRBJ1-4, with no confident D gene call. This sequence was found in a human donor who was either an allogeneic HSCT recipient or a stem cell or donor lymphocyte infusion donor (not recorded which). It is not recorded whose cells these are; they may come from a transplant donor. This receptor has the CDR3 CSARDDLASTNEKLFF. The sequenced DNA is TGCAGTGCTAGAGATGATTTAGCCTCAACTAATGAAAAACTGTTTTTT.